A selection of T cell receptor beta chains follows, all from one sample in a study of graft-versus-host responses after intestinal transplantation. These receptors lack a known antigen. The assay was immunoSEQ multiplex PCR, and TCRdb's table has in-frame clones only and misses some. The sample holds about 120,000 clones, 80% to 95% seen once. The sequencing here drew on unstimulated CD4+ T cells sorted from spleen or lymph node cells, taken before intestinal transplant. The receptors stem from a human donor who received an intestinal transplant. CDR3s include the opening cysteine and the closing phenylalanine or tryptophan. The order of the fields is clone size, V gene, D gene, J gene, CDR3 DNA, CDR3 protein. A D gene is named only where the DNA matches it firmly. Size values are once, few and many counts, or a class for expanded clones, and some rows have none.

NA,TRBV6-1,NA,TRBJ1-2,TGTGCCAGCAGTGAGGTTTGGGGGGTGGATAACTATGGCTACACCTTC,CASSEVWGVDNYGYTF
NA,TRBV4-2,TRBD2,TRBJ2-1,TGTGCCAGCAGCCCCTCTCCGGGAGGGGTTAATGAGCAGTTCTTC,CASSPSPGGVNEQFF
NA,TRBV5-6,NA,TRBJ2-7,TGTGCCAGCAGCTTGGGACAGTCTCTCTCCTACGAGCAGTACTTC,CASSLGQSLSYEQYF
NA,TRBV6-5,TRBD2,TRBJ2-3,TGTGCCAGCAGTTACGGGGGGGAGGCTGTAGATACGCAGTATTTT,CASSYGGEAVDTQYF
NA,TRBV7-9,TRBD1,TRBJ1-5,TGTGCCAGCAGCCCTGACAGGGGAGGGGGGAATAGCAATCAGCCCCAGCATTTT,CASSPDRGGGNSNQPQHF
NA,TRBV30,TRBD1,TRBJ2-7,TGTGCCTGGAGCCTAGCCGGGACAGCCTCCTACGAGCAGTACTTC,CAWSLAGTASYEQYF
NA,TRBV6-1,TRBD2,TRBJ2-3,TGTGCCGCAAAGACTAGCGGGGTAACAGATACGCAGTATTTT,CAAKTSGVTDTQYF
NA,TRBV30,NA,TRBJ2-2,TGTGCCTGGCACAGGGTGGCCGGGGAGCTGTTTTTT,CAWHRVAGELFF
once,TRBV6-5,NA,TRBJ2-7,TGTGCCAGCAGTGCCGGGCCCCGAAGGAACTACGAGCAGTACTTC,CASSAGPRRNYEQYF
NA,TRBV2,TRBD2,TRBJ2-1,TGTGCCAGCAGAAAACTAGCGGGAGTGCGGGAGCAGTTCTTC,CASRKLAGVREQFF
NA,TRBV2,TRBD1,TRBJ2-5,TGTGCCAGCAGTGGGACAGGGGGCCCTCCTCGGGCCCAGTACTTC,CASSGTGGPPRAQYF
NA,TRBV15,TRBD2,TRBJ2-7,TGTGCCACCAGCAGAGATCGCGGGAGGGTGTCCTACGAGCAGTACTTC,CATSRDRGRVSYEQYF
NA,TRBV28,NA,TRBJ2-4,TGTGCCAGCGTAGGGGTAGCCAAAAACATTCAGTACTTC,CASVGVAKNIQYF
NA,TRBV27,TRBD1,TRBJ2-7,TGTGCCAGCAGTCACTTGGACAGGGAGTATCCTAAAAATTACTACGAGCAGTACTTC,CASSHLDREYPKNYYEQYF
once,TRBV30,NA,TRBJ1-5,TGTGCCTGGAGTCATGGCTATAGCAATCAGCCCCAGCATTTT,CAWSHGYSNQPQHF
NA,TRBV11-1,TRBD1,TRBJ2-1,TGTGCCAGCAGCCAGATCTTGGGACAGCGGTTCTTC,CASSQILGQRFF
NA,TRBV7-9,NA,TRBJ2-3,TGTGCCAGCAGCCTCCTTCGGGATACGCAGTATTTT,CASSLLRDTQYF
NA,TRBV7-3,NA,TRBJ2-3,TGTGCCAGCAGCTTAAGTCACCCCACAGATACGCAGTATTTT,CASSLSHPTDTQYF
NA,TRBV2,TRBD2,TRBJ2-7,TGTGCCACTGCCGGGACTAGGTTCGAGCAGTACTTC,CATAGTRFEQYF
NA,TRBV30,TRBD2,TRBJ2-7,TGTGCCTGGAGTGTAAGGGGGTATCTGTCGACTAGCGGGAGAAGAGCCTACGAGCAGTACTTC,CAWSVRGYLSTSGRRAYEQYF
NA,TRBV27,NA,TRBJ2-7,TGTGCCAGCAGTTTAGTTGGGGTAGCCTACGAGCAGTACTTC,CASSLVGVAYEQYF
NA,TRBV18,NA,TRBJ2-7,TGTGCCAGCTCACCAGGACACCTGAGCTCCTACGAGCAGTACTTC,CASSPGHLSSYEQYF
NA,TRBV29-1,TRBD2,TRBJ2-3,TGCAGCGTTGGGACTAGCGGGAGCTATACGCAGTATTTT,CSVGTSGSYTQYF
once,TRBV19,NA,TRBJ1-4,TGTGCCAGTAGTATTAGGATGGGGGCGCGAGGTAATGAAAAACTGTTTTTT,CASSIRMGARGNEKLFF
NA,TRBV13,NA,TRBJ2-7,TGTGCCAGCAGCTCGAAGTATCGAGCCTCCTACGAGCAGTACTTC,CASSSKYRASYEQYF
NA,TRBV19,NA,TRBJ2-3,TGTGCCAGTAGTCTACAGGGCGGGCTTCTTACAGATACGCAGTATTTT,CASSLQGGLLTDTQYF
NA,TRBV2,NA,TRBJ2-6,TGTGCCAGCAGTCGCACCCTGGGGGGGGCCAACGTCCTGACTTTC,CASSRTLGGANVLTF
NA,TRBV6-5,NA,TRBJ1-1,TGTGCCAGCAGTTACCGGGACACGAACACTGAAGCTTTCTTT,CASSYRDTNTEAFF
NA,TRBV27,NA,TRBJ1-5,TGTGCCAGCAGTTTATACAGCCTTTCGAATCAGCCCCAGCATTTT,CASSLYSLSNQPQHF
once,TRBV5-1,NA,TRBJ2-3,TGCGCCAGCAGCTTGGGGTCTACGTGGTATTTT,CASSLGSTWYF
NA,TRBV20-1,NA,TRBJ1-2,TGCAGTGCTGCCCAACATCCAGTCCGCACCTTC,CSAAQHPVRTF
NA,TRBV5-6,TRBD2,TRBJ2-2,TGTGCCAGCAGCAGGACCCCGGGAGGGACCGGGGAGCTGTTTTTT,CASSRTPGGTGELFF
NA,TRBV5-1,TRBD1,TRBJ2-1,TGCGCCAGCAGCTTGGGACAGGGGGGAAATGAGCAGTTCTTC,CASSLGQGGNEQFF
NA,TRBV4-1,NA,TRBJ1-4,TGCGCCAGCAGCCAAGGACTGGATACAGGGAATAATGAAAAACTGTTTTTT,CASSQGLDTGNNEKLFF
NA,TRBV19,NA,TRBJ2-1,TGTGCCAGTACCGAGACTAGTGAAGGGTTTGGGCAGTTCTTC,CASTETSEGFGQFF
NA,TRBV18,NA,TRBJ1-2,TGTGCCAGCTCACCTGGGAACTCCTATGGCTACACCTTC,CASSPGNSYGYTF
NA,TRBV5-4,TRBD2,TRBJ2-1,TGTGCCAGCAGCGGCCCCGGGACTAGATTTTTGGATGAGCAGTTCTTC,CASSGPGTRFLDEQFF
NA,TRBV9,TRBD2,TRBJ2-7,TGTGCCAGCGAAAGGGGAGAGCGGGAGGCCCTTCCGTGCGAGCAGTACTTC,CASERGEREALPCEQYF
NA,TRBV7-8,NA,TRBJ2-4,TGTGCCAGCAGCCCGACAAGGGGCGCCAAAAACATTCAGTACTTC,CASSPTRGAKNIQYF
NA,TRBV6-1,NA,TRBJ1-2,TGTGCCAGCAGTGAAGCGGGGCGGGGAACCGGTGGCTACACCTTC,CASSEAGRGTGGYTF
NA,TRBV7-3,NA,TRBJ1-1,TGTGCCAGCAGCCACGACAGGAACACTGAAGCTTTCTTT,CASSHDRNTEAFF
NA,TRBV5-4,TRBD2,TRBJ2-5,TGTGCCAGCAGCGGCGGGGGAGGGGAAGCGGAGACCCAGTACTTC,CASSGGGGEAETQYF
few,TRBV10-2,TRBD1,TRBJ1-1,TGCGCCAGCAGGATTGGACAGGGGATGAACACTGAAGCTTTCTTT,CASRIGQGMNTEAFF
NA,TRBV4-2,TRBD2,TRBJ2-7,TGTGCCAGCAGCGGGTTTCAGCGGGAGGTCTCCGAGCAGTACTTC,CASSGFQREVSEQYF
NA,TRBV4-2,TRBD2,TRBJ2-3,TGTGCCAGCAGCCAGCTAGCGGTCCGGGGTCCAGATACGCAGTATTTT,CASSQLAVRGPDTQYF
NA,TRBV30,NA,TRBJ2-1,TGTGCCTGGACCAGGGGTAGGATCAATGAGCAGTTCTTC,CAWTRGRINEQFF
NA,TRBV28,TRBD1,TRBJ2-4,TGTGCCAGCAGTCCCTCGGGACAGGGGAAAAACATTCAGTACTTC,CASSPSGQGKNIQYF
NA,TRBV27,TRBD2,TRBJ2-1,TGTGCCAGCAGTGCCTTTCTAGCGGAGCGCTACAATGAGCAGTTCTTC,CASSAFLAERYNEQFF
NA,TRBV6-1,NA,TRBJ1-2,TGTGCCAGCCGCCGTAACTATGGCTACACCTTC,CASRRNYGYTF
NA,TRBV29-1,TRBD1,TRBJ1-2,TGCAGCGTTGAAGAACAGGGGGCGCCCTATGGCTACACCTTC,CSVEEQGAPYGYTF
few,TRBV5-4,NA,TRBJ2-1,TGTGCCAGCAGCTTGGGGGCGGTGCGCTCCTACAATGAGCAGTTCTTC,CASSLGAVRSYNEQFF
once,TRBV11-2,NA,TRBJ1-3,TGTGCCAGCAGCTTAGCAGGTTCTGGAAACACCATATATTTT,CASSLAGSGNTIYF
NA,TRBV4-1,NA,TRBJ1-1,TGCGCCAGCAGCCAAGAAGGTTCCAAGGCTTTCTTT,CASSQEGSKAFF
NA,TRBV28,NA,TRBJ1-2,TGTGCCAGCAGTTTTCCTGCAGGGGAGAGAAAAGGCTACACCTTC,CASSFPAGERKGYTF
NA,TRBV11-2,TRBD2,TRBJ2-5,TGTGCCAGCAGCTTGGCTTCTAGCGGGAGGGCGCGAGAGACCCAGTACTTC,CASSLASSGRARETQYF
NA,TRBV30,NA,TRBJ2-5,TGTGCCTGGAGTGTATTCTCAGGGCGCCAGACCCAGTACTTC,CAWSVFSGRQTQYF
NA,TRBV11-2,NA,TRBJ2-7,TGTGCCAGCAGCTTAGTGAACGGTGGGAACTACGAGCAGTACTTC,CASSLVNGGNYEQYF